The 21 T cell receptor beta chains reported below all come from one sample, sequenced in a study of human T cells and chemical hapten exposure. Time point: patch test 1, 2 weeks after DPC sensitization. Treatment defined: therapeutic diphenylcyclopropenone sensitization with weekly scalp DPC. TCRdb ran MiXCR on the RACE reads and lists one entry per CDR3 protein. The sample includes about 120,000 distinct CDR3 sequences, 9% to 14% of them seen just once. Sequencing used whole blood, obtained in connection with sensitization to the hapten diphenylcyclopropenone (DPC). The receptors come from a woman between 45 and 65 years old with alopecia areata. Some clones in this sample may be carry-over from other donors' samples.

This clonotype was recorded many times. The chain is built from TRBV24-1 and TRBJ1-2; D is undetermined. The germline V gene encodes CDR1 KGHDR and CDR2 SFDVKD. This CDR3 region has 14 residues. The V end lost 0 bases, the J end lost 7 bases, and 11 bases lay between the germline ends. CDR3 DNA sequence: TGTGCCACCAGTGATTTGTACGGGGAAAGTGGCTACACCTTC. Protein sequence: CATSDLYGESGYTF.

This clonotype has ten or more counts. Germline is not matched at one junction end, which may reflect a read error. The rearrangement links TRBV4-1 to TRBJ2-7; D is possibly TRBD2 (8 bases). The germline CDR1 and CDR2 sequences are MGHRA and YSYEKL. CDR3 size: 16 residues. The DNA of the CDR3 is TGCGCCAGCAGCCAAGGGATCGCGGGGGGACAGATGATCGGGAACTTC. It yields the protein CASSQGIAGGQMIGNF.

This clonotype was counted at least ten times. The genes are TRBV9 and TRBJ1-3; TRBD1 is a possible D gene (6 bases). CDR3 length: 18 residues. The germline V gene encodes CDR1 SGDLS and CDR2 YYNGEE. Trimming removed 0 bases at V and 1 base at J, with 17 bases between. The CDR3 DNA reads as TGTGCCAGCAGCGTAGCTGGGGCCAGAAGGGGGTCTGGAAACACCATATATTTT. The encoded protein is CASSVAGARRGSGNTIYF.

This clonotype was seen repeatedly, ten times or more. The genes are TRBV18 and TRBJ2-3, with D possibly TRBD2 on 6 matching bases. In germline, CDR1 is KGHSH, CDR2 LQKENI. V shed 2 bases and J shed 1 base, with 7 bases lying between them. The CDR3 loop spans 14 amino acids. CDR3 protein: CASSPREGTDTQYF. In nucleotides, the CDR3 is TGTGCCAGCTCACCAAGGGAGGGCACAGATACGCAGTATTTT.

This clonotype showed up just a few times. DNA of the CDR3: TGTGCCAGCACCGATGGGACTAGCGGAAAAGAGACCCAGTACTTC. Its translation is CASTDGTSGKETQYF. V usage is TRBV6-6 and J usage is TRBJ2-5; TRBD2 matches at 11 bases. Looked up from germline, CDR1 is MNHNY and CDR2 is SVGAGI (reference sequence). The V and J ends lost 7 bases and 3 bases, in that order; junction bases with no gene match: 7. This CDR3 contains 15 residues.

The V and J genes are TRBV19 and TRBJ1-5; 7 bases are a match to TRBD1. V trimming: 3 bases; J trimming: 11 bases; junction bases outside the gene matches: 7. This CDR3 has 13 residues. CDR1 and CDR2 from the germline V gene are LNHDA and SQIVND (reference sequence). This chain's CDR3 is CASSMAETGSQHF. The CDR3 DNA sequence: TGTGCCAGTAGTATGGCGGAGACAGGGTCCCAGCATTTT.

This clonotype has ten or more counts. The chain links TRBV20-1 to TRBJ2-2, with 9 bases fitting TRBD1. The CDR3 is 15 amino acids. With 7 bases clipped from V and 0 bases from J, the junction kept 6 bases outside the gene matches. Germline assignment: CDR1 DFQATT and CDR2 SNEGSKA (reference sequence). CDR3 nucleotide sequence: TGCAGTGTGGGACAGGGCCTGGCGAACACCGGGGAGCTGTTTTTT. This codes for CSVGQGLANTGELFF.

This clonotype was recorded a few times. The chain couples TRBV2 to TRBJ2-5; D unresolved. V lost 7 bases, J lost 4 bases, and 10 bases lay in between. The CDR3 totals 12 residues. Germline assignment: CDR1 SNHLY and CDR2 FYNNEI. In DNA form, the CDR3 reads TGTGCCAGCACTCCCATCCGAGAGACCCAGTACTTC. Its translation: CASTPIRETQYF.

This chain joins TRBV6-2 or TRBV6-3 and TRBJ1-1; maybe TRBD1 (6 bases). Germline-derived CDR1 and CDR2 are MNHEY and SVGEGT. V shed 2 bases and J shed 4 bases, with 17 bases lying between them. The CDR3 runs to 16 residues. The CDR3 DNA reads as TGTGCCAGCAGTTACCGCCCACAGGGTTCCTCCACTGAAGCTTTCTTT. It yields the protein CASSYRPQGSSTEAFF.

This clonotype was counted at least ten times. The chain has TRBV6-5 and TRBJ1-4; 9 bases match TRBD1. This CDR3 has 14 residues. Germline V lookup: CDR1 MNHEY, CDR2 SVGAGI. Trimming removed 11 bases from V and 7 bases from J; junction bases left unmatched: 11. The CDR3 bases are TGTGCCCCCGTTGGGGACAGGGTTACTGAAAAACTGTTTTTT. Encoded protein: CAPVGDRVTEKLFF.

The chain links TRBV5-4 to TRBJ2-5; TRBD2 might be the D (6 bases). This CDR3 spans 19 amino acids. Looked up from germline, CDR1 is SGHNT and CDR2 is YYREEE (reference sequence). Trimming pared 4 bases from V and 0 bases from J, leaving 25 bases between. The CDR3 DNA reads as TGTGCCAGCAGCACCGACCGGGACTGGCGGGATTTGTACCAAGAGACCCAGTACTTC. Protein sequence: CASSTDRDWRDLYQETQYF.

This clonotype was recorded at least ten times. The genes are TRBV28 and TRBJ2-1; 10 bases are shared with TRBD1. This CDR3 spans 17 amino acids. Per germline, CDR1 MDHEN and CDR2 SYDVKM. V was pared by 3 bases and J by 10 bases, with 15 bases of the junction left unmatched. For the CDR3, the DNA is TGTGCCAGCAGTTTCTCCTCCCCGGGACAGGGGCCGGGGGAGCAGTTCTTC. Protein: CASSFSSPGQGPGEQFF.

The chain carries TRBV18 and TRBJ1-3; D not resolved. V was cut by 2 bases and J by 9 bases, with 11 bases left in between. CDR3 size: 13 residues. Germline values: CDR1 KGHSH, CDR2 LQKENI. In nucleotides, the CDR3 is TGTGCCAGCTCACCAAGGACCGCCGGCACCATATATTTT. It specifies CASSPRTAGTIYF.

This clonotype was counted ten times or more. The rearrangement links TRBV6-5 to TRBJ1-1; D gene unclear. Germline lookup yields CDR1 MNHEY and CDR2 SVGAGI. V lost 0 bases and J 0 bases, leaving 5 bases between the germline ends. CDR3 size: 14 residues. CDR3 region: CASSYSPVNTEAFF. The CDR3, as DNA: TGTGCCAGCAGTTACTCGCCGGTGAACACTGAAGCTTTCTTT.

This rearrangement joins TRBV11-3 to TRBJ2-5; no reliable D call. The germline V and J ends were trimmed by 2 bases and 0 bases, with 4 bases remaining between them. The CDR3 is 13 amino acids. Germline loops: CDR1 SGHNT, CDR2 YENEEA. CDR3 amino acids: CASSLNDQETQYF. CDR3 in DNA: TGTGCCAGCAGCTTAAACGACCAAGAGACCCAGTACTTC.

Only a few counts were recorded for this clonotype. DNA of the CDR3: TGTGCCAGCCGAGGCGGGACAGACAATCTTGAAGCTTTCTTT. Protein product: CASRGGTDNLEAFF. The rearrangement uses TRBV21-1 and TRBJ1-1; TRBD1, the D gene given by the table, was not confirmed from the DNA. TRBV21-1 is described as a pseudogene. CDR3 length equals 14 residues.

V usage is TRBV27 and J usage is TRBJ2-1; 16 bases align to TRBD2. The trim removed 5 bases at V and 10 bases at J, leaving 8 bases unmatched. The CDR3 is 16 amino acids. Per the germline V gene, CDR1 is MNHEY and CDR2 is SMNVEV (reference sequence). The chain's CDR3 is CASSPREGLAGGEQFF. In DNA form, the CDR3 reads TGTGCCAGCAGTCCCCGTGAGGGACTAGCGGGAGGGGAGCAGTTCTTC.

This clonotype appeared many times. The rearrangement uses TRBV10-3 and TRBJ1-1; D perhaps matches TRBD1 (6 bases). V dropped 4 bases and J dropped 3 bases, with 12 bases sitting between them. Germline V CDR1 and CDR2: ENHRY, SYGVKD. The CDR3 has 14 residues. CDR3 residues: CAISVQGGHTEAFF. The CDR3 DNA sequence: TGTGCCATCAGTGTACAGGGCGGTCACACTGAAGCTTTCTTT.

This chain's CDR3 is CASTSGGAGTGELFF. The CDR3 bases are TGTGCCAGCACCTCGGGGGGCGCGGGGACCGGGGAGCTGTTTTTT. This sequence joins TRBV12-3 or TRBV12-4 and TRBJ2-2; TRBD2 might be the D (7 bases). CDR3 length: 15 amino acids. V gave up 7 bases and J gave up 5 bases, with 17 bases separating them.

This chain connects TRBV6-6 to TRBJ1-5, with TRBD1 matching over 8 bases. The CDR3 runs 16 residues. In germline, CDR1 is MNHNY, CDR2 SVGAGI (reference sequence). The ends lost 4 bases at V and 5 bases at J; junction bases unmatched: 10. Here the CDR3 reads CASSFGLRGRDQPQHF. DNA of the CDR3: TGTGCCAGCAGTTTCGGGCTCAGGGGGCGAGATCAGCCCCAGCATTTT.

This clonotype was observed many times. The chain combines TRBV29-1 with TRBJ1-1; the D is unclear. V shed 0 bases and J shed 9 bases, with 8 bases lying between them. Germline V gene data show CDR1 as SQVTM and CDR2 as ANQGSEA. The CDR3 loop spans 11 amino acids. CDR3: CSVEDRRKAFF. The CDR3 DNA sequence: TGCAGCGTTGAAGACCGTCGGAAAGCTTTCTTT.